These 17 T cell receptor beta chains originate from one sample sequenced in a study of PD-1 blockade in classical Hodgkin lymphoma. This table comes from immunoSEQ multiplex PCR, and its TCRdb copy is limited to in-frame clones, with some not included. The sample includes over 25,000 clones, 75% to 90% seen only once; the top ten take over 20%. No patient escaped relapse after autologous stem cell transplantation, and brentuximab vedotin exposure varied. Sequencing used peripheral blood mononuclear cells (PBMCs), obtained before the second cycle of nivolumab. All receptors derive from a human donor with classical Hodgkin lymphoma.

The genes are TRBV7-9 and TRBJ2-2; D not certain. The germline CDR1 and CDR2 sequences are SEHNR and FQNEAQ (reference sequence). The ends were cut back, 6 bases at V and 0 bases at J, with 8 bases in the middle. The CDR3 covers 14 residues. This CDR3 reads CASRDASNTGELFF. The DNA of the CDR3 is TGTGCCAGCAGGGACGCCTCGAACACCGGGGAGCTGTTTTTT.

This clone came up a few times. This rearrangement joins TRBV28 to TRBJ1-2; tentative D call: TRBD1 (6 bases). This CDR3 is built from 12 residues. Germline loops: CDR1 MDHEN, CDR2 SYDVKM. V was trimmed by 3 bases and J by 6 bases, leaving 8 bases between them. The CDR3 is CASSLYRDGYTF. The CDR3 nucleotides read TGTGCCAGCAGTTTGTACAGGGATGGCTACACCTTC.

The chain is built from TRBV2 and TRBJ1-5, with 9 bases identical to TRBD1. V trimming: 6 bases; J trimming: 5 bases; junction bases outside the gene matches: 8. The CDR3 covers 15 residues. CDR1 and CDR2 from the germline V gene are SNHLY and FYNNEI. CDR3 nucleotide sequence: TGTGCCAGCAGCGCGGTGGGACAGGGTTATCAGCCCCAGCATTTT. Encoded protein: CASSAVGQGYQPQHF.

The rearrangement joins TRBV28 to TRBJ2-5, with 11 bases lining up with TRBD2. There are 15 residues in the CDR3. The germline V gene encodes CDR1 MDHEN and CDR2 SYDVKM. V lost 5 bases and J lost 1; bases outside the gene matches: 3. CDR3 bases: TGTGCCAGCAGTCACGGGACTAGCGGCCAAGAGACCCAGTACTTC. This gives the protein CASSHGTSGQETQYF.

This clone was seen only once. The chain combines TRBV28 with TRBJ2-3; D gene unclear. Looked up from germline, CDR1 is MDHEN and CDR2 is SYDVKM. The CDR3 totals 15 residues. V was clipped by 6 bases and J by 2 bases, with 15 bases between them. The CDR3, as DNA: TGTGCCAGCAGCCCAAGTAGGGCCCTCACAGATACGCAGTATTTT. Residues: CASSPSRALTDTQYF.

The sample holds one count of this clone. The V call is TRBV27, the J call TRBJ1-1; D unresolved. The CDR3 spans 11 residues. V lost 9 bases to trimming and J lost 1 base, with 6 bases between them. The germline V gene has CDR1 MNHEY and CDR2 SMNVEV (reference sequence). The CDR3 protein is CARSWNTEAFF. The DNA for the CDR3 is TGTGCCAGGAGCTGGAACACTGAAGCTTTCTTT.

The genes are TRBV11-2 and TRBJ2-5; 7 bases are a match to TRBD1. V lost 1 base and J lost 7; bases outside the gene matches: 9. CDR3 length equals 15 residues. Germline V lookup: CDR1 SGHAT, CDR2 FQNNGV. The CDR3 loop is CASSLARQGLGTQYF. Here the CDR3 DNA reads TGTGCCAGCAGCTTAGCAAGACAGGGTTTAGGGACCCAGTACTTC.

The chain carries TRBV29-1 and TRBJ1-1; 8 bases are a match to TRBD1. The J segment lost 2 bases and the V segment lost 5 bases, leaving 4 bases of the junction unmatched. The CDR3 has 13 amino acids. CDR1 and CDR2 (germline): SQVTM, ANQGSEA. CDR3 sequence: CSVQAGGNTEAFF. In DNA, the CDR3 is TGCAGCGTTCAAGCAGGGGGCAACACTGAAGCTTTCTTT.

This chain joins TRBV28 and TRBJ2-6; D gene ambiguous. The CDR3 runs to 16 residues. V was shortened by 3 bases and J by 2 bases, with 11 bases between the two germline ends. Germline values: CDR1 MDHEN, CDR2 SYDVKM. Here the CDR3 reads CASSFDIPPGANVLTF. CDR3 DNA: TGTGCCAGCAGTTTCGACATCCCCCCTGGGGCCAACGTCCTGACTTTC.

V and J are TRBV7-2 and TRBJ2-3; no reliable D call. CDR3 size: 14 residues. Trimming stripped 1 base from V and 4 bases from J, with 9 bases between. The germline CDR1 and CDR2 sequences are SGHTA and FQGNSA. The CDR3 DNA is TGTGCCAGCAGCTTAGTTTGGTCTGCAGATACGCAGTATTTT. Translated: CASSLVWSADTQYF.

The chain has TRBV5-8 and TRBJ2-3, with TRBD2 matching over 10 bases. Germline assignment: CDR1 SGHTS and CDR2 YDEGEE. The V and J ends lost 4 bases and 2 bases, in that order; junction bases with no gene match: 7. The CDR3 covers 16 residues. The CDR3 loop is CASSGGGTSATDTQYF. Here the CDR3 DNA reads TGTGCCAGCAGCGGGGGGGGGACTAGCGCCACAGATACGCAGTATTTT.

This chain uses TRBV28 with TRBJ1-3, with D unclear. CDR3 length: 12 amino acids. Germline V gene sequence: CDR1 MDHEN, CDR2 SYDVKM. V gave up 3 bases and J gave up 5 bases, with 5 bases separating them. The chain's CDR3 is CASSFTRNTIYF. CDR3 sequence (DNA): TGTGCCAGCAGTTTTACTAGAAACACCATATATTTT.

The J gene is TRBJ2-5, the V gene TRBV9, with D possibly TRBD1 on 7 matching bases. The CDR3 extends over 14 amino acids. Germline assignment: CDR1 SGDLS and CDR2 YYNGEE. V lost 4 bases to trimming and J lost 7 bases, with 17 bases between them. The CDR3 bases are TGTGCCAGCAGCTTAGGGACAGCCGGGGGGACCCAGTACTTC. Amino acids: CASSLGTAGGTQYF.

The J gene is TRBJ1-1, the V gene TRBV12-5, with D unclear. The germline V gene encodes CDR1 LGHNT and CDR2 FRNRAP. CDR3 length: 11 residues. Trimming stripped 3 bases from V and 8 bases from J, with 7 bases between. The CDR3 nucleotides are TGTGCTAGTGGTTTCACAGTAGAAGCTTTCTTT. Amino acids: CASGFTVEAFF.

V usage is TRBV6-1 and J usage is TRBJ2-7; 10 nucleotides align to TRBD2. CDR1 MNHNS and CDR2 SASEGT come from the germline V gene. CDR3 length equals 15 residues. J was trimmed by 4 bases and V by 1 base; bases with no gene match: 4. CDR3 sequence reads: CASSEDLAGAYEQYF. The CDR3 nucleotides are TGTGCCAGCAGTGAAGATCTAGCGGGAGCGTACGAGCAGTACTTC.

J is TRBJ2-2 and V is TRBV19; maybe TRBD2 (7 bases). The CDR3 contains 16 residues. Trimming left V 5 bases short and J 3 bases short, with 16 bases between. Germline V lookup: CDR1 LNHDA, CDR2 SQIVND (reference sequence). The CDR3 DNA is TGTGCCAGTAGTCTGAGGGGGGGCGTTTACACCGGGGAGCTGTTTTTT. Translating it yields CASSLRGGVYTGELFF.

The CDR3 sequence: CASSLGGANYGYTF. The DNA of the CDR3 is TGTGCCAGCAGCTTAGGGGGGGCGAACTATGGCTACACCTTC. The chain is built from TRBV7-2 and TRBJ1-2; a possible D gene is TRBD1 (6 bases). This CDR3 region has 14 residues. The germline V gene has CDR1 SGHTA and CDR2 FQGNSA. The germline V and J ends were trimmed by 1 base and 2 bases, with 8 bases remaining between them. Full variable domain (remainder filled in from reference TRBV7-2 and TRBJ1-2): GAGVSQSPSNKVTEKGKDVELRCDPISGHTALYWYRQSLGQGLEFLIYFQGNSAPDKSGLPSDRFSAERTGGSVSTLTIQRTQQEDSAVYLCASSLGGANYGYTFGSGTRLTVV.